The 5 T cell receptor beta chains given below trace back to one sample, sequenced in a study of blood T cell repertoires in COVID-19. The repertoire was sequenced with immunoSEQ multiplex PCR; TCRdb's copy has only in-frame clones and lacks some. Of nearly 55,000 clones listed, about 86% were seen once; the top ten hold roughly 12%. Sequenced sample: peripheral blood. Receptors were obtained from a man between 65 and 85 years old with active COVID-19.

This chain connects TRBV12-3 or TRBV12-4 to TRBJ1-2; tentatively, D is TRBD1 (5 bases). Trimming removed 6 bases at V and 5 bases at J, with 7 bases between. The CDR3 consists of 11 residues. The CDR3 bases are TGTGCCAGCAGCGGGGGATATGGCTACACCTTC. Translated, it gives CASSGGYGYTF.

V is TRBV6-6 and J is TRBJ2-2, with 12 nucleotides matching TRBD2. The germline gives CDR1 MNHNY, CDR2 SVGAGI (reference sequence). The CDR3 sequence is 20 residues long. V dropped 5 bases and J dropped 1; count of bases not matched to a gene: 14. CDR3 residues: CASSPRGLAGGHGNTGELFF. Here the CDR3 DNA reads TGTGCCAGCAGTCCACGTGGGCTAGCGGGGGGGCATGGGAACACCGGGGAGCTGTTTTTT.

The J gene is TRBJ1-2, the V gene TRBV19; perhaps TRBD1 as D (5 bases). Trimming took 5 bases from V and 8 from J, leaving 21 bases between them. Germline lookup yields CDR1 LNHDA and CDR2 SQIVND (reference sequence). This CDR3 spans 15 amino acids. As DNA, the CDR3 is TGTGCCAGTAGTCCCTACCGGGCGGGGGAAGGCGGCTACACCTTC. It translates to CASSPYRAGEGGYTF.

The rearrangement joins TRBV4-3 to TRBJ2-7, with 7 bases aligning to TRBD2. With 4 bases clipped from V and 2 bases from J, the junction kept 2 bases outside the gene matches. Germline CDR1 reads LGHNA; CDR2 reads YSLEER. CDR3 length: 13 amino acids. CDR3 bases: TGCGCCAGCAGCCCGGGACTACCCTACGAGCAGTACTTC. It encodes CASSPGLPYEQYF.

The chain links TRBV24-1 to TRBJ2-2; 7 bases agree with TRBD1. This CDR3 comprises 16 residues. The germline CDR1 and CDR2 sequences are KGHDR and SFDVKD. V shed 0 bases, J shed 2 bases, and the junction held 2 bases outside the gene matches. CDR3 region: CATSDLGTVNTGELFF. DNA of the CDR3: TGTGCCACCAGTGATTTGGGGACAGTTAACACCGGGGAGCTGTTTTTT.